A single sample gave rise to the 18 T cell receptor beta chains below, sequenced in a study of vaccination and CD4 T cells after COVID-19. Antigens of these TCRs are unknown. CD4+ T cells that had been cultured provided DNA sequenced with the Oncomine TCR Beta short-read assay. Genomic DNA was extracted from cultured CD4+ T cells. TCRdb used MiXCR to reprocess the PCR reads, holding one entry per CDR3 protein. This table has about 9,400 distinct CDR3 sequences, around a third appearing once. As to treatment: approximately nine-day PBMC culture with coronavirus spike peptide pools or control peptides (ViraFEST assay). An unexposed donor provided the CD4+ T cells, which were collected before the COVID-19 pandemic (2011-2018). The sample was CD4+ T cells from blood, cultured in vitro. All receptors come from a human donor in good health.

In DNA form, the CDR3 reads TGTGCCAGCTCACCAAGGAAGCGGGGGGGCACAGATACGCAGTATTTT. This gives the protein CASSPRKRGGTDTQYF. The chain is built from TRBV18 and TRBJ2-3, with 9 positions matching TRBD2. Germline V CDR1 and CDR2: KGHSH, LQKENI. The V gene end was trimmed by 2 bases and the J gene end by 1 base; junction bases not matched to a gene: 4. This CDR3 spans 16 amino acids.

This clonotype was picked up one time. This rearrangement joins TRBV29-1 to TRBJ1-2, with a possible D match to TRBD1 (6 bases). CDR1 is SQVTM and CDR2 is ANQGSEA in the germline V gene. CDR3 length: 16 amino acids. CDR3 amino acids: CSGGQIIDWGRGGYTF. Here the CDR3 DNA reads TGCAGTGGGGGCCAAATAATAGACTGGGGGAGAGGCGGCTACACCTTC.

A single count supports this clonotype. The V call is TRBV5-1, the J call TRBJ2-3; 10 bases align to TRBD2. The ends lost 2 bases at V and 5 bases at J; junction bases unmatched: 2. The CDR3 is 14 residues long. Looked up from germline, CDR1 is SGHRS and CDR2 is YFSETQ. CDR3 DNA: TGCGCCAGCAGCTTAACTAGCGGGGAAGATACGCAGTATTTT. It encodes CASSLTSGEDTQYF. Combining the CDR3 with reference TRBV5-1 and TRBJ2-3 gives the whole variable domain KAGVTQTPRYLIKTRGQQVTLSCSPISGHRSVSWYQQTPGQGLQFLFEYFSETQRNKGNFPGRFSGRQFSNSRSEMNVSTLELGDSALYLCASSLTSGEDTQYFGPGTRLTVL.

The chain joins TRBV2 to TRBJ2-2; TRBD2 matches 14 bases. With 3 bases clipped from V and 6 bases from J, the junction kept 0 bases outside the gene matches. This CDR3 contains 15 residues. Germline CDR1 reads SNHLY; CDR2 reads FYNNEI. CDR3: CASSEGLAGAGELFF. As DNA, the CDR3 is TGTGCCAGCAGTGAGGGACTAGCGGGAGCCGGGGAGCTGTTTTTT.

This clonotype appeared a few times. The rearrangement joins TRBV20-1 to TRBJ2-5; 9 bases agree with TRBD1. The ends lost 1 base at V and 1 base at J; junction bases unmatched: 10. Germline V gene sequence: CDR1 DFQATT, CDR2 SNEGSKA (reference sequence). The CDR3 totals 17 residues. The chain's CDR3 is CSARVNPGTGPQETQYF. The CDR3 DNA sequence: TGCAGTGCTAGAGTAAACCCCGGGACAGGGCCCCAAGAGACCCAGTACTTC.

This clonotype was recorded once. This chain joins TRBV7-9 and TRBJ2-1, with 9 bases aligning to TRBD1. Germline lookup yields CDR1 SEHNR and CDR2 FQNEAQ (reference sequence). J gave up 6 bases and V 3 bases, and 3 bases lay outside the gene matches. This CDR3 contains 14 residues. The CDR3 reads CASSFEGQGNEQFF. The CDR3 DNA sequence: TGTGCCAGCAGCTTCGAGGGACAGGGCAATGAGCAGTTCTTC.

The chain uses TRBV6-5 and TRBJ2-7; the match to TRBD2 covers 7 bases. Germline values: CDR1 MNHEY, CDR2 SVGAGI. The CDR3 sequence is 16 residues long. J gave up 2 bases and V 0 bases, and 7 bases lay outside the gene matches. The CDR3 here is CASSYSGLTSAYEQYF. Here the CDR3 DNA reads TGTGCCAGCAGTTACTCGGGACTAACGAGCGCCTACGAGCAGTACTTC.

The chain combines TRBV7-2 with TRBJ2-2, with 8 bases that match TRBD2. The trim removed 5 bases at V and 4 bases at J, leaving 6 bases unmatched. Per the germline V gene, CDR1 is SGHTA and CDR2 is FQGNSA. The CDR3 totals 15 residues. CDR3 nucleotides: TGTGCCAGCAGCCCGGGGGGGCAGATCACCGGGGAGCTGTTTTTT. It specifies CASSPGGQITGELFF.

This clonotype has just a few counts. The CDR3, as DNA: TGTGCCAGTAGTCCCGGGACCGTGAACTATGGCTACACCTTC. Its protein is CASSPGTVNYGYTF. The chain links TRBV19 to TRBJ1-2, with D tentatively TRBD1 (5 bases). V was clipped by 5 bases and J by 2 bases, with 12 bases between them. The CDR3 is 14 residues long. CDR1 and CDR2 (germline): LNHDA, SQIVND (reference sequence).

The chain has TRBV20-1 and TRBJ2-5; maybe TRBD2 (5 bases). The V end lost 7 bases, the J end lost 1 base, and 7 bases lay between the germline ends. CDR1 and CDR2 from the germline V gene are DFQATT and SNEGSKA (reference sequence). The CDR3 consists of 11 residues. The CDR3 region has the DNA TGCAGTGGGACTTTCCAAGAGACCCAGTACTTC. Residues: CSGTFQETQYF.

V gene TRBV15 combines with J gene TRBJ1-4; D may be TRBD1 (5 bases). Germline CDR1 is LNHNV and CDR2 is YYDKDF (reference sequence). Deletions cut 1 base from V and 7 bases from J, with 13 bases between. CDR3 length equals 15 residues. The CDR3 spells CATSRAGSQGEKLFF. CDR3 DNA sequence: TGTGCCACCAGCAGAGCCGGGAGTCAGGGTGAAAAACTGTTTTTT.

This rearrangement joins TRBV7-9 to TRBJ1-4; D is perhaps TRBD1 (6 bases). Trimming stripped 0 bases from V and 0 bases from J, with 14 bases between. The CDR3 spans 18 residues. Per germline, CDR1 SEHNR and CDR2 FQNEAQ (reference sequence). DNA for the CDR3: TGTGCCAGCAGCTTAGCCCTTGGGGGGGCACCAACTAATGAAAAACTGTTTTTT. Residues: CASSLALGGAPTNEKLFF.

This clonotype came up a few times. CDR3 amino acids: CASSDGLVSGTVNTEAFF. The CDR3 DNA sequence: TGCGCCAGCAGTGATGGTTTAGTCTCGGGGACAGTGAACACTGAAGCTTTCTTT. V gene TRBV10-2 combines with J gene TRBJ1-1, with 7 positions matching TRBD1. The germline gives CDR1 WSHSY, CDR2 SAAADI. The CDR3 is 18 amino acids. The V gene end was trimmed by 3 bases and the J gene end by 0 bases; junction bases not matched to a gene: 13.

The chain employs TRBV29-1 and TRBJ2-3; 13 nucleotides line up with TRBD2. The CDR3 runs 17 residues. The germline gives CDR1 SQVTM, CDR2 ANQGSEA. V shed 6 bases and J 6 bases; nucleotides not matched to a gene: 15. CDR3 residues: CSVLGFGTSGTTDTQYF. For the CDR3, the DNA is TGCAGCGTGTTGGGGTTTGGGACTAGCGGGACGACTGATACGCAGTATTTT.

The rearrangement joins TRBV5-6 to TRBJ2-5, with D possibly matching TRBD2 (6 bases). Trimming stripped 7 bases from V and 5 bases from J, with 24 bases between. The CDR3 covers 16 residues. Looked up from germline, CDR1 is SGHDT and CDR2 is YYEEEE. The CDR3 is CASGRGFGTLEETQYF. The CDR3 nucleotides read TGTGCCAGCGGTCGAGGGTTCGGGACTCTTGAGGAGACCCAGTACTTC. The full variable domain, with the rest looked up from reference TRBV5-6 and TRBJ2-5, is DAGVTQSPTHLIKTRGQQVTLRCSPKSGHDTVSWYQQALGQGPQFIFQYYEEEERQRGNFPDRFSGHQFPNYSSELNVNALLLGDSALYLCASGRGFGTLEETQYFGPGTRLLVL.

Comments on this clonotype: Since no conserved phenylalanine or tryptophan closes the CDR3, a read error is the likely cause. The DNA is left out, because the CDR3 cannot be placed on it with certainty; the CDR3 is given as TCRdb lists it. The chain combines TRBV6-4 with TRBJ2-7. Germline V lookup: CDR1 MRHNA, CDR2 SNTAGT. Including both end residues, the CDR3 is 9 amino acids long. CDR3 sequence: CASRISGYL.

The chain joins TRBV20-1 to TRBJ1-5; D is possibly TRBD1 (5 bases). V was clipped by 1 base and J by 2 bases, with 12 bases between them. Germline values: CDR1 DFQATT, CDR2 SNEGSKA (reference sequence). This CDR3 is built from 15 residues. CDR3 DNA: TGCAGTGCTAGAGGTGGGGGTGTCGGCAATCAGCCCCAGCATTTT. Protein product: CSARGGGVGNQPQHF.

J is TRBJ2-7 and V is TRBV6-1; no clear D gene. From germline, CDR1 is MNHNS and CDR2 SASEGT. The CDR3 runs to 10 residues. V dropped 5 bases and J dropped 4 bases, with 3 bases sitting between them. In nucleotides, the CDR3 is TGTGCCAGCAGTATGTACGAGCAGTACTTC. This gives the protein CASSMYEQYF.